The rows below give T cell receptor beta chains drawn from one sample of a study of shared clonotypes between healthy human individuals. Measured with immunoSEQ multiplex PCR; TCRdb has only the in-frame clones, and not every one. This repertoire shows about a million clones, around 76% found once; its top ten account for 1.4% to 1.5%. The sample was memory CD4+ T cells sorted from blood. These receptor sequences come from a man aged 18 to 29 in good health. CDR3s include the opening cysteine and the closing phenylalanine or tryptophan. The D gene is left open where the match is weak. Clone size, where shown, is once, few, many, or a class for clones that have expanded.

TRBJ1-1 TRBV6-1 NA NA CASTATRMNTEAFF TGTGCCAGTACAGCTACCCGAATGAACACTGAAGCTTTCTTT
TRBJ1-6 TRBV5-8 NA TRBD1 CASSRRDRGGSPLHF TGTGCCAGCAGCCGCCGGGACAGGGGCGGTTCACCCCTCCACTTT
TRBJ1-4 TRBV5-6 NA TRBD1 CASSRVDRDWEKLFF TGTGCCAGCAGCCGGGTGGACAGGGATTGGGAAAAACTGTTTTTT
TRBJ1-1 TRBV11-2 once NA CASSPRGEAFF TGTGCCAGCAGCCCCCGGGGGGAAGCTTTCTTT
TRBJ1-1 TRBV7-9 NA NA CASSLGAANTEAFF TGTGCCAGCAGCTTAGGAGCAGCGAACACTGAAGCTTTCTTT
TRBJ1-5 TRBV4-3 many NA CASSQSRGIQPQHF TGCGCCAGCAGCCAAAGCAGGGGCATTCAGCCCCAGCATTTT
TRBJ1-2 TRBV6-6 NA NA CASSYSGGSGYTF TGTGCCAGCAGTTACTCTGGGGGATCCGGCTACACCTTC
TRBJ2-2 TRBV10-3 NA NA CAISKGKNTGELFF TGTGCCATCAGTAAGGGCAAGAACACCGGGGAGCTGTTTTTT
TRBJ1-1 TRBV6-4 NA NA CASRVQENTEAFF TGTGCCAGCAGAGTCCAGGAGAACACTGAAGCTTTCTTT
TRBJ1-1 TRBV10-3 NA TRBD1 CAIRQTGGKGLNTEAFF TGTGCCATCAGGCAGACAGGGGGGAAGGGACTGAACACTGAAGCTTTCTTT
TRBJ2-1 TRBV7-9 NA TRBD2 CASSLGLAGMDEQFF TGTGCCAGCAGCCTTGGACTAGCGGGTATGGATGAGCAGTTCTTC
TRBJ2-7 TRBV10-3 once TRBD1 CAIRTDRDEQYF TGTGCCATCAGGACGGACAGGGATGAGCAGTACTTC
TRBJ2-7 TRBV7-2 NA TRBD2 CASKLAGYYEQYF TGTGCCAGCAAGCTAGCGGGGTACTACGAGCAGTACTTC
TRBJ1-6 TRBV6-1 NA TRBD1 CASRDWTGVASPLHF TGTGCCAGCAGGGATTGGACAGGGGTAGCCTCACCCCTCCACTTT
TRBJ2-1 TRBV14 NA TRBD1 CASSQGQGAHNEQFF TGTGCCAGCAGCCAAGGACAGGGGGCCCACAATGAGCAGTTCTTC
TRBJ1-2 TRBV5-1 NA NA CASSTEQGRGYTF TGCGCCAGCAGCACAGAACAGGGCCGGGGCTACACCTTC
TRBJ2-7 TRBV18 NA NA CASSPPLRAGEQYF TGTGCCAGCTCACCACCTCTCAGGGCGGGGGAGCAGTACTTC
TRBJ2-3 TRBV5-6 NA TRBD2 CASSPGTSGRTDTQYF TGTGCCAGCAGCCCGGGGACTAGCGGGAGGACAGATACGCAGTATTTT
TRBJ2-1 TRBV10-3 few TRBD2 CAISSRGGDDEQFF TGTGCCATCAGCTCTCGCGGGGGGGACGATGAGCAGTTCTTC
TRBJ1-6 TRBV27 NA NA CASSPLGQGYNSPLHF TGTGCCAGCAGCCCTCTGGGACAAGGATATAATTCACCCCTCCACTTT
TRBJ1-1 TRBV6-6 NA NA CASSYQQTEAFF TGTGCCAGCAGTTACCAGCAAACTGAAGCTTTCTTT
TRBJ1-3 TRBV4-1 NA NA CASSQGGVDENTIYF TGCGCCAGCAGCCAAGGAGGGGTAGACGAAAACACCATATATTTT
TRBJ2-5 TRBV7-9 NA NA CASRPMGTVKTQYF TGTGCCAGCAGACCGATGGGCACCGTCAAGACCCAGTACTTC
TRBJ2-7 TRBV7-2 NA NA CASSSEFAYEQYF TGTGCCAGCAGTTCGGAGTTCGCCTACGAGCAGTACTTC
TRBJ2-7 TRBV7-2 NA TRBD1 CASRGTVLSYEQYF TGTGCCAGCAGAGGGACAGTGCTGTCCTACGAGCAGTACTTC
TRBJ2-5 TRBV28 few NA CASSTPKETQYF TGTGCCAGCAGTACCCCAAAAGAGACCCAGTACTTC
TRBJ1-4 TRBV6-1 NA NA CASSRTAFNGKLFF TGTGCCAGCAGTCGGACAGCCTTTAATGGAAAACTGTTTTTT
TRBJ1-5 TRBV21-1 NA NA CASSKKRGDRALNQPQHF TGTGCCAGCAGCAAAAAGCGGGGGGACAGGGCTCTAAATCAGCCCCAGCATTTT
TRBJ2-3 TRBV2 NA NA CASSEREWADTQYF TGTGCCAGCAGTGAGCGGGAATGGGCAGATACGCAGTATTTT
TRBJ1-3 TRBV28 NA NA CASTPLGGGNTIYF TGTGCCAGCACTCCCCTTGGGGGTGGAAACACCATATATTTT
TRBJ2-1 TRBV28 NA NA CASSLQTAEQFF TGTGCCAGCAGTTTACAGACAGCTGAGCAGTTCTTC
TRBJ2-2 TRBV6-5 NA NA CASSYSIGELFF TGTGCCAGCAGTTACTCCATCGGGGAGCTGTTTTTT
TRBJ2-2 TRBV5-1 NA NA CASSLVGSGELFF TGCGCCAGCAGCTTGGTGGGGTCCGGGGAGCTGTTTTTT
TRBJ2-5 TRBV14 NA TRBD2 CASSQPGLAGRETQYF TGTGCCAGCAGCCAACCCGGACTAGCGGGAAGAGAGACCCAGTACTTC
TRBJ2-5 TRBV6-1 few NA CASSERWGVETQYF TGTGCCAGCAGTGAAAGGTGGGGGGTAGAGACCCAGTACTTC
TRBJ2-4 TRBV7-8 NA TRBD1 CASSLVAGQAKIAKNIQYF TGTGCCAGCAGCTTAGTTGCGGGACAGGCGAAGATAGCCAAAAACATTCAGTACTTC